The subject of this entry is one TCR beta chain. The entry originates in a study of blood T cell repertoires in COVID-19. In the study overall: T cells, B-cell-depleted T cells, or PBMCs provided the cDNA or gDNA that served as material.

Germline V gene sequence: CDR1 MNHEY, CDR2 SMNVEV (reference sequence). This CDR3 has 14 amino acids. The V end was cut by 3 bases, the J end by 10 bases, with 13 bases between. Profiled with immunoSEQ multiplex PCR; TCRdb holds only in-frame clones, not every one. The top ten hold 5.8% of the sample, which has 75,000 to 85,000 clones, over 70% seen once. The receptor was derived from a man aged 45-60 years with active COVID-19. This chain links TRBV27 with TRBJ1-6; D remains ambiguous. Material: peripheral blood. CDR3 in DNA: TGTGCCAGCAGTTTTGACACGCTAAGATCACCCCTCCACTTT. This sequence encodes CASSFDTLRSPLHF.